Following are 29 T cell receptor beta chains from one sample sequenced in a study of post-analysis software for immune sequencing data. General study points: Patients had higher frequencies than controls of five or six TRBV segments, including TRBV5-6, TRBV5-1 and TRBV20-1.

Their antigens remain unidentified. The library was made from cDNA and included unique molecular identifiers. TCRdb recomputed calls from the PCR reads with MiXCR, one row per CDR3 protein. The data show hundreds of thousands of distinct CDR3 sequences, approximately 30% seen once. The sequencing sample was made of blood. These receptors were collected from a girl between 5 and 17 years old with multiple sclerosis.

A single count supports this clonotype. This chain uses TRBV20-1 with TRBJ1-2; 8 bases align to TRBD1. CDR3 size: 14 residues. CDR1 and CDR2 from the germline V gene are DFQATT and SNEGSKA (reference sequence). The J segment lost 3 bases and the V segment lost 6 bases, leaving 9 bases of the junction unmatched. CDR3 protein: CSAPTGGRDYGYTF. The DNA of the CDR3 is TGCAGTGCGCCAACAGGGGGTCGGGACTATGGCTACACCTTC.

There are a few counts of this clonotype. V and J are TRBV6-4 and TRBJ1-5; D not certain. The V and J ends lost 4 bases and 5 bases respectively, with 3 bases between them. Per the germline V gene, CDR1 is MRHNA and CDR2 is SNTAGT. This CDR3 region has 11 residues. Here the CDR3 reads CASSADQPQHF. Written as DNA, the CDR3 is TGTGCCAGCAGTGCGGATCAGCCCCAGCATTTT.

V gene TRBV20-1 combines with J gene TRBJ1-2; D gene unclear. Trimming pared 0 bases from V and 10 bases from J, leaving 18 bases between. Germline CDR1 DFQATT, CDR2 SNEGSKA (reference sequence). The CDR3 is made up of 14 amino acids. This chain's CDR3 is CSARDFGGASSYTF. The CDR3 DNA is TGCAGTGCTAGAGATTTCGGCGGTGCTAGCTCCTACACCTTC.

V usage is TRBV12-3 or TRBV12-4 and J usage is TRBJ1-6; weak D call: TRBD1 (6 bases). The CDR3 has 15 residues. V was shortened by 4 bases and J by 6 bases, with 13 bases between the two germline ends. This CDR3 is CASSSKGGSNSPLHF. CDR3 nucleotide sequence: TGTGCCAGCAGTTCCAAAGGGGGTTCTAATTCACCCCTCCACTTT.

This clonotype has more than one count but fewer than ten. CDR3 bases: TGCAGTGCTAGAGGAGTCTACAATGAGCAGTTCTTC. Protein: CSARGVYNEQFF. The chain is built from TRBV20-1 and TRBJ2-1; D unresolved. Germline CDR1 DFQATT, CDR2 SNEGSKA (reference sequence). CDR3 length equals 12 residues. The ends were cut back, 1 base at V and 3 bases at J, with 4 bases in the middle.

This clonotype was seen a handful of times. The J gene is TRBJ2-3, the V gene TRBV7-9; D is perhaps TRBD1 (5 bases). The germline CDR1 and CDR2 sequences are SEHNR and FQNEAQ (reference sequence). Trimming removed 4 bases at V and 1 base at J, with 9 bases between. CDR3 length: 14 residues. CDR3 nucleotide sequence: TGTGCCAGCAGCTCTGCCAGGGGCACAGATACGCAGTATTTT. It encodes CASSSARGTDTQYF.

This clonotype appeared a few times. This chain connects TRBV6-1 to TRBJ2-7; a possible D gene is TRBD2 (6 bases). V was cut by 2 bases and J by 7 bases, with 12 bases left in between. Germline values: CDR1 MNHNS, CDR2 SASEGT. The CDR3 has 13 residues. The CDR3 DNA follows: TGTGCCAGCAGTGAAATCAGCCGGGGGGAGCAGTACTTC. Protein product: CASSEISRGEQYF.

In this sample, this clonotype turned up a few times. The chain links TRBV5-5 to TRBJ1-1, with D uncertain. Trimming removed 4 bases at V and 3 bases at J, with 10 bases between. Germline values: CDR1 SGHKS, CDR2 YYEKEE (reference sequence). This CDR3 is 13 amino acids long. CDR3: CASSQDTHTEAFF. DNA of the CDR3: TGTGCCAGCAGCCAAGATACGCACACTGAAGCTTTCTTT.

This clonotype turned up a few times. V usage is TRBV27 and J usage is TRBJ1-6, with D perhaps TRBD1 (5 bases). Trimming removed 5 bases at V and 7 bases at J, with 15 bases between. The CDR3 spans 15 residues. From germline, CDR1 is MNHEY and CDR2 SMNVEV (reference sequence). CDR3 sequence (DNA): TGTGCCAGCAGTCCCCGGGACTCTGTGAATTCACCCCTCCACTTT. Protein product: CASSPRDSVNSPLHF.

This clonotype was detected a few times. The chain is built from TRBV29-1 and TRBJ1-2; D gene unclear. From germline, CDR1 is SQVTM and CDR2 ANQGSEA. The CDR3 is 14 amino acids. V lost 5 bases, J lost 4 bases, and 17 bases lay in between. CDR3 residues: CSVLPQDPIYGYTF. The CDR3, as DNA: TGCAGCGTTTTGCCCCAGGATCCCATCTATGGCTACACCTTC.

The genes are TRBV20-1 and TRBJ2-3; a weak D match, TRBD2 (7 bases). V was cut by 5 bases and J by 1 base, with 16 bases left in between. CDR3 length: 15 amino acids. The germline gives CDR1 DFQATT, CDR2 SNEGSKA (reference sequence). The CDR3 DNA is TGCAGTGCTGACCGAGGGGGGGCGCGCACAGATACGCAGTATTTT. Amino acids: CSADRGGARTDTQYF.

J is TRBJ2-6 and V is TRBV7-6; D might be TRBD2 (6 bases). The CDR3 spans 15 residues. The germline V and J ends were trimmed by 5 bases and 6 bases, with 14 bases remaining between them. Germline loops: CDR1 SGHVS, CDR2 FNYEAQ. This CDR3 is CASSRGLGEANVLTF. The CDR3 DNA is TGTGCCAGCAGCAGGGGACTGGGTGAGGCCAACGTCCTGACTTTC.

This clonotype has more than one count but fewer than ten. The chain has TRBV27 and TRBJ2-7; 8 bases agree with TRBD1. After removal of 5 bases from V and 2 bases from J, the junction contained 5 bases not matched to a gene. Germline CDR1 reads MNHEY; CDR2 reads SMNVEV (reference sequence). The CDR3 totals 14 residues. In nucleotides, the CDR3 is TGTGCCAGCAGTATCCGGGACAGGACCTACGAGCAGTACTTC. It codes for CASSIRDRTYEQYF.

V and J are TRBV7-2 and TRBJ1-2; tentatively, D is TRBD1 (6 bases). V gave up 5 bases and J gave up 5 bases, with 18 bases separating them. The length of the CDR3 is 15 residues. The V gene's germline CDR1 is SGHTA and CDR2 FQGNSA. The CDR3 sequence is CASSGRGASGYGYTF. DNA for the CDR3: TGTGCCAGCAGCGGCCGGGGGGCCTCGGGGTATGGCTACACCTTC.

This clonotype was seen a handful of times. The V gene is TRBV25-1, the J gene TRBJ1-1; tentative D call: TRBD1 (6 bases). Germline CDR1 is MGHDK and CDR2 is SYGVNS. V was trimmed by 1 base and J by 1 base, leaving 10 bases between them. The CDR3 length is 15 residues. The CDR3 protein is CASSESRTANTEAFF. Here the CDR3 DNA reads TGTGCCAGCAGTGAATCTAGGACAGCGAACACTGAAGCTTTCTTT.

A few counts support this clonotype. J is TRBJ2-1 and V is TRBV12-5, with D perhaps TRBD2 (6 bases). V was pared by 6 bases and J by 2 bases, with 17 bases between. Germline V gives CDR1 LGHNT, CDR2 FRNRAP. This CDR3 contains 16 residues. The CDR3 is CASGNFSGGPYNEQFF. The CDR3 nucleotides are TGTGCTAGTGGGAACTTTAGCGGAGGACCCTACAATGAGCAGTTCTTC.

This chain connects TRBV20-1 to TRBJ2-3; no firm D call. Trimming cost V 3 bases and J 5 bases, with 15 bases left between them. Germline lookup yields CDR1 DFQATT and CDR2 SNEGSKA (reference sequence). The CDR3 extends over 14 amino acids. As DNA, the CDR3 is TGCAGTGCTAGCCGACCCTCCCTGGAAGATACGCAGTATTTT. It encodes CSASRPSLEDTQYF.

The rearrangement joins TRBV10-3 to TRBJ2-3; 9 bases align to TRBD2. Germline trimming cut 4 bases from V and 2 bases from J; bases unmatched to any gene: 10. The CDR3 extends over 17 amino acids. CDR1 is ENHRY and CDR2 is SYGVKD in the germline V gene. This chain's CDR3 is CAISGAGGPGSTDTQYF. The CDR3, as DNA: TGTGCCATCAGTGGCGCGGGAGGGCCGGGTTCCACAGATACGCAGTATTTT.

This clonotype came up a few times. The genes are TRBV15 and TRBJ1-4, with D tentatively TRBD1 (5 bases). This CDR3 region has 17 residues. CDR1 and CDR2 from the germline V gene are LNHNV and YYDKDF (reference sequence). Trimming removed 3 bases from V and 0 bases from J, with 14 bases in between. The CDR3 nucleotides read TGTGCCACCAGCAGTGATCGTAGGGGTGCAACTAATGAAAAACTGTTTTTT. It encodes CATSSDRRGATNEKLFF.

This clonotype turned up a few times. This sequence joins TRBV9 and TRBJ2-5; a weak D match, TRBD1 (6 bases). Trimming removed 3 bases at V and 5 bases at J, with 14 bases between. CDR3 size: 14 residues. CDR1 and CDR2 (germline): SGDLS, YYNGEE. CDR3 nucleotide sequence: TGTGCCAGCAGCGGTCAGGGGAACAGGGAGACCCAGTACTTC. This gives the protein CASSGQGNRETQYF.

The chain joins TRBV6-2 or TRBV6-3 to TRBJ2-1; 12 bases match TRBD2. Germline CDR1 MNHEY, CDR2 SVGEGT. V shed 6 bases and J 3 bases; nucleotides not matched to a gene: 12. The CDR3 is 18 residues long. CDR3: CASSWTSGEDTYYNEQFF. Here the CDR3 DNA reads TGTGCCAGCAGCTGGACTAGCGGGGAAGACACGTACTACAATGAGCAGTTCTTC.

J is TRBJ1-2 and V is TRBV6-2 or TRBV6-3; D gene unclear. With 2 bases removed from V and 8 bases from J, the gap between germline ends came to 15 bases. Per germline, CDR1 MNHEY and CDR2 SVGEGT. The CDR3 is made up of 14 amino acids. The CDR3 is CASSYGFKGGGYTF. The CDR3 DNA reads TGTGCCAGCAGTTACGGGTTTAAGGGCGGCGGCTACACCTTC.

A single count supports this clonotype. This rearrangement joins TRBV7-2 to TRBJ2-3, with a possible D match to TRBD2 (5 bases). Trimming removed 5 bases at V and 0 bases at J, with 18 bases between. This CDR3 has 17 amino acids. Germline CDR1 and CDR2: SGHTA and FQGNSA. The DNA for the CDR3 is TGTGCCAGCAGCCCGCCAACGGGGTCTTTTAGCACAGATACGCAGTATTTT. Translating gives CASSPPTGSFSTDTQYF.

Comment on this clonotype: A single base separates this from a much larger clone, so it may be a read error. The chain uses TRBV28 and TRBJ2-3; 7 bases align to TRBD2. CDR3 size: 16 residues. Looked up from germline, CDR1 is MDHEN and CDR2 is SYDVKM. CDR3 sequence: CVSSPPGLVGSDTQYF. DNA for the CDR3: TGTGTCAGCAGCCCTCCCGGACTAGTCGGCTCAGATACGCAGTATTTT.

The chain uses TRBV28 and TRBJ2-7, with D possibly being TRBD1 or TRBD2 (6 bases each). This CDR3 contains 16 residues. V gave up 3 bases and J gave up 2 bases, with 17 bases separating them. Looked up from germline, CDR1 is MDHEN and CDR2 is SYDVKM. This CDR3 is CASSLGGGGNPYEQYF. The CDR3, as DNA: TGTGCCAGCAGTTTGGGTGGAGGGGGAAACCCCTACGAGCAGTACTTC.

This clonotype was counted between two and nine times. V is TRBV11-2 and J is TRBJ2-7, with 12 bases identical to TRBD1. Germline values: CDR1 SGHAT, CDR2 FQNNGV. V lost 5 bases, J lost 3 bases, and 5 bases stayed unmatched. The CDR3 runs to 15 residues. CDR3 amino acids: CASSPGTGGYYEQYF. Written as DNA, the CDR3 is TGTGCCAGCAGCCCCGGGACAGGGGGCTACTACGAGCAGTACTTC. Complete variable domain (other parts from reference TRBV11-2 and TRBJ2-7): EAGVAQSPRYKIIEKRQSVAFWCNPISGHATLYWYQQILGQGPKLLIQFQNNGVVDDSQLPKDRFSAERLKGVDSTLKIQPAKLEDSAVYLCASSPGTGGYYEQYFGPGTRLTVT.

With regard to this clonotype: The final CDR3 position lacks the conserved phenylalanine or tryptophan, pointing to a likely read error. This rearrangement joins TRBV27 to TRBJ2-7; 7 bases are shared with TRBD1. The DNA end lines up better with TRBJ2-5; the J call may be wrong. The germline CDR1 and CDR2 sequences are MNHEY and SMNVEV (reference sequence). The CDR3 extends over 16 amino acids. In DNA form, the CDR3 reads TGTGCCAGCAGACCTACCGTCTCACAGGGGATGGAGACCCAGTACATC. Its protein is CASRPTVSQGMETQYI.

The rearrangement joins TRBV27 to TRBJ2-3; 13 bases are a match to TRBD2. The germline CDR1 and CDR2 sequences are MNHEY and SMNVEV (reference sequence). V shed 6 bases and J 9 bases; nucleotides not matched to a gene: 6. CDR3 length: 14 amino acids. The CDR3, as DNA: TGTGCCAGCAGCCCGGGACTAGCGGGAATGACGCAGTATTTT. It specifies CASSPGLAGMTQYF.

This clonotype was counted at least ten times. The chain joins TRBV7-2 to TRBJ2-5; the D gene is possibly TRBD1 (5 bases). From germline, CDR1 is SGHTA and CDR2 FQGNSA. Trimming removed 5 bases from V and 5 bases from J, with 15 bases in between. The CDR3 contains 14 residues. The CDR3 sequence: CASSPRQGRETQYF. The CDR3 coding sequence is TGTGCCAGCAGCCCCCGGCAGGGAAGGGAGACCCAGTACTTC.